These T cell receptor beta chains were read from a single sample in a study of T cell responses to AZD1222 COVID-19 vaccine. TCRdb's copy holds only in-frame clones and misses some; the assay was immunoSEQ multiplex PCR. This sample has about 40,000 clones, with 88% found just once. The material was peripheral blood, obtained 28 days after the second dose of the MenACWY control vaccine. These receptors all stem from an adult who received the MenACWY meningococcal vaccine as a control. Each CDR3 is given with its conserved first and last residue. A D gene is named only where the DNA matches it firmly. Some rows mark clone size as missing; the rest say once, few, many or name a class of expanded clone.

abundance: once
v_gene: TRBV7-9
d_gene: -
j_gene: TRBJ2-3
CDR3aa: CASSFEGRTDTQYF
CDR3nt: TGTGCCAGCAGCTTTGAGGGCCGCACAGATACGCAGTATTTT

abundance: -
v_gene: TRBV7-2
d_gene: TRBD1
j_gene: TRBJ2-7
CDR3aa: CASSLSGTGVEQYF
CDR3nt: TGTGCCAGCAGCTTATCCGGGACAGGGGTCGAGCAGTACTTC

abundance: -
v_gene: TRBV6-5
d_gene: -
j_gene: TRBJ1-2
CDR3aa: CATIPDYGYTF
CDR3nt: TGTGCCACTATACCGGACTATGGCTACACCTTC

abundance: once
v_gene: TRBV18
d_gene: -
j_gene: TRBJ2-7
CDR3aa: CASSPVRGEQYF
CDR3nt: TGTGCCAGCTCACCTGTCCGTGGGGAGCAGTACTTC

abundance: -
v_gene: TRBV10-1
d_gene: -
j_gene: TRBJ1-3
CDR3aa: CASSDGNSGNTIYF
CDR3nt: TGCGCCAGCAGTGATGGCAACTCTGGAAACACCATATATTTT

abundance: -
v_gene: TRBV5-7
d_gene: TRBD2
j_gene: TRBJ2-3
CDR3aa: CASRGLAGGTDTQYF
CDR3nt: TGTGCCAGCAGAGGACTAGCGGGAGGGACAGATACGCAGTATTTT

abundance: -
v_gene: TRBV19
d_gene: TRBD2
j_gene: TRBJ2-5
CDR3aa: CASSILAGGGETQYF
CDR3nt: TGTGCCAGTAGTATACTAGCGGGAGGTGGGGAGACCCAGTACTTC

abundance: -
v_gene: TRBV19
d_gene: -
j_gene: TRBJ2-1
CDR3aa: CASKRSGGGSGQFF
CDR3nt: TGTGCCAGTAAACGGTCAGGGGGTGGTAGCGGGCAGTTCTTC

abundance: few
v_gene: TRBV28
d_gene: -
j_gene: TRBJ2-5
CDR3aa: CASSYREETQYF
CDR3nt: TGTGCCAGCAGCTACAGGGAGGAGACCCAGTACTTC

abundance: -
v_gene: TRBV18
d_gene: -
j_gene: TRBJ1-1
CDR3aa: CASTMDSKNTEAFF
CDR3nt: TGTGCCAGCACAATGGACAGTAAGAACACTGAAGCTTTCTTT

abundance: -
v_gene: TRBV11-2
d_gene: TRBD1
j_gene: TRBJ2-2
CDR3aa: CASSLVGTGPTGELFF
CDR3nt: TGTGCCAGCAGCTTAGTAGGGACAGGACCCACCGGGGAGCTGTTTTTT

abundance: once
v_gene: TRBV18
d_gene: TRBD2
j_gene: TRBJ2-7
CDR3aa: CASSPPGTSGGYEQYF
CDR3nt: TGTGCCAGCTCACCCCCCGGGACTAGCGGGGGCTACGAGCAGTACTTC

abundance: few
v_gene: TRBV6-5
d_gene: -
j_gene: TRBJ1-5
CDR3aa: CASTLPGNSNQPQHF
CDR3nt: TGTGCCAGCACCCTACCTGGGAATAGCAATCAGCCCCAGCATTTT

abundance: -
v_gene: TRBV10-1
d_gene: -
j_gene: TRBJ1-6
CDR3aa: CASLNSPLHF
CDR3nt: TGCGCCAGCCTCAATTCACCCCTCCACTTT

abundance: -
v_gene: TRBV5-5
d_gene: -
j_gene: TRBJ1-2
CDR3aa: CASSLDFQGNYGYTF
CDR3nt: TGTGCCAGCAGCTTGGATTTTCAGGGGAATTATGGCTACACCTTC

abundance: -
v_gene: TRBV3-1/TRBV3-2
d_gene: -
j_gene: TRBJ2-7
CDR3aa: CASSEPTVSYEQYF
CDR3nt: TGTGCCAGCAGCGAACCGACAGTCTCCTACGAGCAGTACTTC

abundance: -
v_gene: TRBV7-9
d_gene: -
j_gene: TRBJ1-2
CDR3aa: CATTGRHFLNYGYTF
CDR3nt: TGTGCCACCACAGGGAGACACTTCCTTAACTATGGCTACACCTTC

abundance: -
v_gene: TRBV6-5
d_gene: TRBD1
j_gene: TRBJ1-6
CDR3aa: CASSPRQGNSPLHF
CDR3nt: TGTGCCAGCAGTCCCCGACAGGGCAATTCACCCCTCCACTTT

abundance: -
v_gene: TRBV10-3
d_gene: -
j_gene: TRBJ2-1
CDR3aa: CATIFSAIYNEQFF
CDR3nt: TGTGCCACGATATTTAGCGCCATCTACAATGAGCAGTTCTTC

abundance: -
v_gene: TRBV3-1/TRBV3-2
d_gene: TRBD2
j_gene: TRBJ2-7
CDR3aa: CASSQPQLAGVNEQYF
CDR3nt: TGTGCCAGCAGCCAACCACAACTAGCGGGAGTTAACGAGCAGTACTTC

abundance: -
v_gene: TRBV2
d_gene: TRBD2
j_gene: TRBJ2-3
CDR3aa: CASSENLAGVETQYF
CDR3nt: TGTGCCAGCAGTGAAAATCTAGCGGGAGTTGAAACGCAGTATTTT

abundance: -
v_gene: TRBV7-8
d_gene: -
j_gene: TRBJ2-1
CDR3aa: CASSSGRGPYNEQFF
CDR3nt: TGTGCCAGCAGTTCGGGGAGGGGGCCATACAATGAGCAGTTCTTC

abundance: -
v_gene: TRBV7-3
d_gene: TRBD1
j_gene: TRBJ1-1
CDR3aa: CASSRGTGVSEAFF
CDR3nt: TGTGCCAGCAGCCGTGGGACAGGGGTGTCTGAAGCTTTCTTT

abundance: -
v_gene: TRBV12-1
d_gene: -
j_gene: TRBJ2-1
CDR3aa: CASSQDRGPYNEQFF
CDR3nt: TGTGCCAGCAGCCAGGACAGGGGGCCCTACAATGAGCAGTTCTTC

abundance: -
v_gene: TRBV7-9
d_gene: -
j_gene: TRBJ2-7
CDR3aa: CASSLFRRGDEQYF
CDR3nt: TGTGCCAGCAGCTTATTCAGACGCGGTGACGAGCAGTACTTC

abundance: -
v_gene: TRBV24-1
d_gene: -
j_gene: TRBJ1-1
CDR3aa: CATRGVPGTEAFF
CDR3nt: TGTGCCACCAGGGGGGTTCCGGGAACTGAAGCTTTCTTT

abundance: -
v_gene: TRBV18
d_gene: TRBD1
j_gene: TRBJ1-4
CDR3aa: CASSPRGTATNEKLFF
CDR3nt: TGTGCCAGCTCACCTCGGGGGACAGCAACTAATGAAAAACTGTTTTTT

abundance: -
v_gene: TRBV30
d_gene: -
j_gene: TRBJ2-3
CDR3aa: CAWSRGTDTQYF
CDR3nt: TGTGCCTGGAGTAGGGGCACAGATACGCAGTATTTT

abundance: -
v_gene: TRBV4-1
d_gene: -
j_gene: TRBJ2-1
CDR3aa: CASSHSVSLRQQPKAAEQFF
CDR3nt: -

abundance: -
v_gene: TRBV5-4
d_gene: TRBD2
j_gene: TRBJ2-1
CDR3aa: CASKEELAGVYYNEQFF
CDR3nt: TGTGCCAGCAAAGAAGAGCTAGCGGGAGTATATTACAATGAGCAGTTCTTC

abundance: -
v_gene: TRBV9
d_gene: -
j_gene: TRBJ2-1
CDR3aa: CASSVDLHNEQFF
CDR3nt: TGTGCCAGCAGCGTAGACCTCCACAATGAGCAGTTCTTC

abundance: -
v_gene: TRBV6-5
d_gene: -
j_gene: TRBJ2-7
CDR3aa: CASSMIGGHEQYF
CDR3nt: TGTGCCAGCAGTATGATCGGGGGGCACGAGCAGTACTTC

abundance: -
v_gene: TRBV11-2
d_gene: -
j_gene: TRBJ2-2
CDR3aa: CASTSIAGELFF
CDR3nt: TGTGCCAGCACCTCTATTGCCGGGGAGCTGTTTTTT

abundance: -
v_gene: TRBV12-1
d_gene: -
j_gene: TRBJ2-7
CDR3aa: CASSFGPGANSYEQYF
CDR3nt: -

abundance: -
v_gene: TRBV18
d_gene: -
j_gene: TRBJ2-7
CDR3aa: CASSSTGSPSYEQYF
CDR3nt: TGTGCCAGCTCCTCAACAGGGAGCCCTTCCTACGAGCAGTACTTC

abundance: hyperexpanded
v_gene: TRBV28
d_gene: TRBD2
j_gene: TRBJ2-3
CDR3aa: CASSGGTSSWTSGRNTQYF
CDR3nt: TGTGCCAGCAGTGGGGGAACCAGCTCATGGACTAGCGGGAGAAATACGCAGTATTTT

abundance: -
v_gene: TRBV5-1
d_gene: -
j_gene: TRBJ2-2
CDR3aa: CASSLGWGRSAGELFF
CDR3nt: TGCGCCAGCAGCTTGGGATGGGGGCGTTCGGCCGGGGAGCTGTTTTTT

abundance: -
v_gene: TRBV19
d_gene: TRBD1
j_gene: TRBJ2-3
CDR3aa: CASRPRTGPDAQYF
CDR3nt: TGTGCCAGTAGACCCCGGACAGGGCCTGACGCGCAGTATTTT

abundance: few
v_gene: TRBV6-5
d_gene: -
j_gene: TRBJ2-1
CDR3aa: CASSSMAGKGAEQFF
CDR3nt: TGTGCCAGCAGTTCTATGGCGGGCAAAGGCGCTGAGCAGTTCTTC

abundance: -
v_gene: TRBV2
d_gene: -
j_gene: TRBJ1-2
CDR3aa: CASSEGPGRVIGYTF
CDR3nt: TGTGCCAGCAGTGAAGGGCCTGGCAGGGTGATAGGCTACACCTTC